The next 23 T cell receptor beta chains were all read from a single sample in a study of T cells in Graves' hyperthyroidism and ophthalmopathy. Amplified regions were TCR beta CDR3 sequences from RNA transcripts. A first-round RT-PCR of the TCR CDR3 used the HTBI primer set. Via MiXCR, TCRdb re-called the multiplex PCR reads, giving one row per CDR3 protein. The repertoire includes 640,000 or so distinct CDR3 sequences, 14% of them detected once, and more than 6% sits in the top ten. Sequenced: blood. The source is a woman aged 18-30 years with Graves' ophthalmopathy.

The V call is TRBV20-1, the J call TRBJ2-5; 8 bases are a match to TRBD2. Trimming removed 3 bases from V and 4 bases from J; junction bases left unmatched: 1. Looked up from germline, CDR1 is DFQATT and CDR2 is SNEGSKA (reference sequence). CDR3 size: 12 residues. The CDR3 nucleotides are TGCAGTGCTAGTCGGGAGGGAGAGACCCAGTACTTC. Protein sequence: CSASREGETQYF.

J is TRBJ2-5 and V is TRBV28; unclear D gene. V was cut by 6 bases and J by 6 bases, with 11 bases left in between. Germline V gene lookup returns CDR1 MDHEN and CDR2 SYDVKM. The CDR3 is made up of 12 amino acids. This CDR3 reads CASRENSKTQYF. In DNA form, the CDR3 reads TGTGCCAGCAGGGAGAACTCGAAGACCCAGTACTTC.

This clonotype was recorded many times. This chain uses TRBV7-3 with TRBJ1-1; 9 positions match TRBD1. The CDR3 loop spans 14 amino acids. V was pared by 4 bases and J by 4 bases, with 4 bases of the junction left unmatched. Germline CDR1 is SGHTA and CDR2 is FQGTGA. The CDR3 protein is CASSSQGAVTEAFF. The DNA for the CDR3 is TGTGCCAGCAGCTCACAGGGGGCCGTCACTGAAGCTTTCTTT.

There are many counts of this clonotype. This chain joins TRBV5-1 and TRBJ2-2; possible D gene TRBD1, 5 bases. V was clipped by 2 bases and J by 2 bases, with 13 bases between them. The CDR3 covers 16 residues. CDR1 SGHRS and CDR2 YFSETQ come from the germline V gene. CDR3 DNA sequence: TGCGCCAGCAGCTTCCGCCCCCAGGGAAACACCGGGGAGCTGTTTTTT. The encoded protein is CASSFRPQGNTGELFF.

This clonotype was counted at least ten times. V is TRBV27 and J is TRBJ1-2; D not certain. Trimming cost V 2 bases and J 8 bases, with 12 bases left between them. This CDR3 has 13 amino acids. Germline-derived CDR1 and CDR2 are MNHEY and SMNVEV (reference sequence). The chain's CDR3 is CASSLEPLRGYTF. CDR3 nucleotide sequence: TGTGCCAGCAGTTTAGAACCGTTGAGGGGCTACACCTTC.

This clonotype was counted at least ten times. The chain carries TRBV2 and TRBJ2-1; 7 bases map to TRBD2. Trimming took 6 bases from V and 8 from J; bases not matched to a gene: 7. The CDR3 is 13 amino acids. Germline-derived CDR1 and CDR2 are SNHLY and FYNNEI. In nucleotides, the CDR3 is TGTGCCAGCAGCGCGGGAGAGTTTTATGAGCAGTTCTTC. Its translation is CASSAGEFYEQFF.

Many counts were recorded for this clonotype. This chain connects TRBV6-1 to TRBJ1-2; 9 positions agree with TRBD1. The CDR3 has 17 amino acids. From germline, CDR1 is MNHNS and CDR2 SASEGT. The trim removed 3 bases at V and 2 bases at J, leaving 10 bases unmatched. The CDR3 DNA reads TGTGCCAGCAGTGAGGGGACAGGGTCGGGTCCGAACTATGGCTACACCTTC. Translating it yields CASSEGTGSGPNYGYTF.

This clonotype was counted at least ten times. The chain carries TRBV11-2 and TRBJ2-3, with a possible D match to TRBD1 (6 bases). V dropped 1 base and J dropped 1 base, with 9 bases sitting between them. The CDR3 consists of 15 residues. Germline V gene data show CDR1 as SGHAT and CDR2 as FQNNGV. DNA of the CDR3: TGTGCCAGCAGCTTAGCGGCAGGGGGCACAGATACGCAGTATTTT. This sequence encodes CASSLAAGGTDTQYF. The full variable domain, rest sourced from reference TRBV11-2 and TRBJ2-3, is EAGVAQSPRYKIIEKRQSVAFWCNPISGHATLYWYQQILGQGPKLLIQFQNNGVVDDSQLPKDRFSAERLKGVDSTLKIQPAKLEDSAVYLCASSLAAGGTDTQYFGPGTRLTVL.

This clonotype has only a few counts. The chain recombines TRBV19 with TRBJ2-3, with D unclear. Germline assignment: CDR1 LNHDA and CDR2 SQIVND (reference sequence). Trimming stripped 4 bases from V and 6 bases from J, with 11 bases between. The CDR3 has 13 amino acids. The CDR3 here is CASSSQGWDTQYF. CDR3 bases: TGTGCCAGTAGTAGCCAAGGGTGGGATACGCAGTATTTT.

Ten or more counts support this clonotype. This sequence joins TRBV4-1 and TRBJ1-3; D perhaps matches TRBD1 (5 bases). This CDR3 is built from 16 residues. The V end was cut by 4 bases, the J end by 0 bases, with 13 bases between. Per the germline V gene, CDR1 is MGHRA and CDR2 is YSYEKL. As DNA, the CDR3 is TGCGCCAGCAGCCCGCTGGGGGAAAGCTCTGGAAACACCATATATTTT. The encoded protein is CASSPLGESSGNTIYF.

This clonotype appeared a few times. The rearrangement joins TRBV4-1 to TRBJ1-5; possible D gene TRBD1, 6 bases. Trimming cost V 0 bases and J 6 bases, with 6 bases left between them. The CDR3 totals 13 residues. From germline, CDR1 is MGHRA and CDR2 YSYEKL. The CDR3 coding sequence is TGCGCCAGCAGCCAAGAGGGGGCTCAGCCCCAGCATTTT. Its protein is CASSQEGAQPQHF.

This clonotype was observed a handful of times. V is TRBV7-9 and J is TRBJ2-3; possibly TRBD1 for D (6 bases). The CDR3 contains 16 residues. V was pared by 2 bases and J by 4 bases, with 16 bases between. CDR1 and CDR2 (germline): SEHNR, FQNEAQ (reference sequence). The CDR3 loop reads CASSLMGRGDSDTQYF. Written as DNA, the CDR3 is TGTGCCAGCAGCTTAATGGGCAGGGGCGACTCAGATACGCAGTATTTT.

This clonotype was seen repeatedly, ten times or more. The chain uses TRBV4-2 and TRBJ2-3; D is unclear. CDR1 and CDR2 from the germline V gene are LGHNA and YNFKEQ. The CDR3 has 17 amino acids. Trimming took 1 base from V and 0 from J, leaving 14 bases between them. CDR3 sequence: CASSQASFIGSTDTQYF. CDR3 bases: TGTGCCAGCAGCCAAGCTTCCTTTATTGGTAGCACAGATACGCAGTATTTT.

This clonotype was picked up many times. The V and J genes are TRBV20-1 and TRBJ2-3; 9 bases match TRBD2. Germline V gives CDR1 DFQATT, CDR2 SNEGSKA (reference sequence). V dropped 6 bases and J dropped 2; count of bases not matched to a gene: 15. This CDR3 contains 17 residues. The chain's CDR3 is CSAQPLTSGTLTDTQYF. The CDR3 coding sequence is TGCAGTGCGCAACCCTTGACTAGCGGAACTCTCACAGATACGCAGTATTTT.

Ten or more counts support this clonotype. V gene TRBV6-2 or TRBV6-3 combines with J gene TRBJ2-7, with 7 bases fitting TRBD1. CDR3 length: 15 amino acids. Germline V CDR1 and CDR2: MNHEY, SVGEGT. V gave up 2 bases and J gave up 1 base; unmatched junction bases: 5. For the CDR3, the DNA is TGTGCCAGCAGTTACGCACCCAGGGGGTCCTACGAGCAGTACTTC. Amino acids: CASSYAPRGSYEQYF.

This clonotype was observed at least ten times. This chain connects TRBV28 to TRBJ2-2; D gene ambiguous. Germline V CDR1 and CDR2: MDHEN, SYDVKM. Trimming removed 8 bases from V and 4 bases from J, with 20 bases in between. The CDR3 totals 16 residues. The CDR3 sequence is CASYVDALGPTGELFF. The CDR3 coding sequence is TGTGCCAGCTACGTGGATGCTCTCGGGCCCACCGGGGAGCTGTTTTTT.

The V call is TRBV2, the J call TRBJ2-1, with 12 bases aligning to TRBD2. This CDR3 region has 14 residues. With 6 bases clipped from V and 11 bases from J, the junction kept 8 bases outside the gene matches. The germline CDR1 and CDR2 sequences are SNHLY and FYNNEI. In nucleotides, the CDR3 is TGTGCCAGCAGAAAAGCTAGCGGGAGGGCGAAGCAGTTCTTC. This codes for CASRKASGRAKQFF.

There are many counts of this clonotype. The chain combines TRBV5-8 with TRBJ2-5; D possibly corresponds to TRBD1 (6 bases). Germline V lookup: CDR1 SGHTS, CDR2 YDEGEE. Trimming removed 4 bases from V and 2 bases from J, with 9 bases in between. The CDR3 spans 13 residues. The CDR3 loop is CASSQQGQETQYF. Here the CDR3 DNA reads TGTGCCAGCAGCCAACAGGGACAAGAGACCCAGTACTTC.

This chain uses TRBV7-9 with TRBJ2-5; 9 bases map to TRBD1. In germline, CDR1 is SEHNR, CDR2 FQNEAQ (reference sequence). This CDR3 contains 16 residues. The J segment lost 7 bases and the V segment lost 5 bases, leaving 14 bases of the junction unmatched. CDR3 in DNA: TGTGCCAGCAGCCCAATCGGGGGGACAGGGCAGGGGACCCAGTACTTC. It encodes CASSPIGGTGQGTQYF.

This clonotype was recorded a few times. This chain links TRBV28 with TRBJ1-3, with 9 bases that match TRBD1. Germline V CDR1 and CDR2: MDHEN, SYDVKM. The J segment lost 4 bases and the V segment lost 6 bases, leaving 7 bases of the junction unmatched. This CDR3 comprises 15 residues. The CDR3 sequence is CASSPDRGSGNTIYF. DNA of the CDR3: TGTGCCAGCAGCCCAGACAGGGGGTCCGGAAACACCATATATTTT.

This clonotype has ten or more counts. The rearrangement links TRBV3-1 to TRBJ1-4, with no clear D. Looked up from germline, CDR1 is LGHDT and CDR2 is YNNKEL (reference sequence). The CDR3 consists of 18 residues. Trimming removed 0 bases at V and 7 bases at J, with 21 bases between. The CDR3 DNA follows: TGTGCCAGCAGCCAAGATCTTTTCGGTCGACAACTTTCTGAAAAACTGTTTTTT. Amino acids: CASSQDLFGRQLSEKLFF.

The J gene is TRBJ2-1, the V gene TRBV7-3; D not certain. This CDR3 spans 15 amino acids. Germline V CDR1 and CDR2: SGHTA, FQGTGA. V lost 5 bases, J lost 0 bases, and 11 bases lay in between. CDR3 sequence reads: CASSGHPSSYNEQFF. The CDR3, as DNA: TGTGCCAGCAGCGGCCATCCAAGCTCCTACAATGAGCAGTTCTTC.

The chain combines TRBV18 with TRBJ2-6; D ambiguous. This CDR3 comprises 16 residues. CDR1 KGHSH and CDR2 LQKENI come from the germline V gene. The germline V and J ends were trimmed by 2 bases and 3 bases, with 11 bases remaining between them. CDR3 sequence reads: CASSPGRAFGANVLTF. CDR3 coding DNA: TGTGCCAGCTCACCAGGACGGGCCTTTGGGGCCAACGTCCTGACTTTC.